This T cell receptor (beta chain) stems from a study of response to subunit inactivated influenza vaccine. Study-level findings and limits: The authors suggested that every seasonal influenza vaccination recruits few new T cells.

This clonotype was detected only a few times. The target antigen is unknown. Each CDR3 protein gets one entry after TCRdb re-called the RT-PCR reads with MiXCR. There are around 180,000 distinct CDR3 sequences in the sample; 9.2% occur only once, and roughly a tenth lies in the top ten. Looked up from germline, CDR1 is LGHNA and CDR2 is YSLEER. The CDR3 has 15 amino acids. Trimming pared 0 bases from V and 7 bases from J, leaving 10 bases between. This specimen consisted of non-naive T cells sorted from PBMCs, obtained on the day of vaccination. The V and J genes are TRBV4-3 and TRBJ1-6; D ambiguous. This TCR came from a man in his forties or fifties who received an inactivated influenza vaccine. Here the CDR3 reads CASSQDVHQNSPLHF. The CDR3 DNA sequence: TGCGCCAGCAGCCAAGATGTACACCAGAATTCACCCCTCCACTTT.